This T cell receptor beta chain was profiled in a study of post-analysis software for immune sequencing data. Study-wide findings and caveats: Five TRBV segments, including TRBV5-6, TRBV5-1 and TRBV20-1, were more frequent in patients than controls.

V lost 5 bases and J 4 bases, leaving 14 bases between the germline ends. CDR1 SGHTA and CDR2 FQGNSA come from the germline V gene. This CDR3 contains 14 residues. Concerning this clonotype itself: Its antigen is not known.

The TCR beta cDNA libraries carried unique molecular identifiers. TCRdb analysed the PCR reads with MiXCR anew, one entry per CDR3 protein. The table shows approximately 730,000 distinct CDR3 sequences, with roughly 27% occurring only once. The specimen was blood. V is TRBV7-2 and J is TRBJ1-2; D is unresolved. This TCR came from a girl aged 10 to 17 with multiple sclerosis. CDR3 region: CASSPSTVIYGYTF. The CDR3 bases are TGTGCCAGCAGCCCAAGCACAGTTATCTATGGCTACACCTTC.